This T cell receptor beta chain was captured by sequencing in a study of blood T cell repertoires in COVID-19. Whole-study context: The United States, Italy and Spain were the sources of the acute and convalescent COVID-19 samples. From T cells, B-cell-depleted T cells, or PBMCs came the material, which was cDNA or gDNA.

The authors' processing: Researchers report that nucleated cell counts were estimated from reference gene primer amplification. Here immunoSEQ multiplex PCR was the method, and the copy in TCRdb shows in-frame clones only, minus some. The V and J calls and clone size were taken over from that table, and D and trimming were inferred from the DNA. The table records about 50,000 clones, about 88% of them present only once. Germline V gives CDR1 SGHAT, CDR2 FQNNGV. This CDR3 has 14 amino acids. V was pared by 1 base and J by 1 base, with 1 base of the junction left unmatched. The sequenced sample consisted of peripheral blood. The sequence was collected from a human donor in a cohort sampled during active COVID-19. This rearrangement joins TRBV11-2 to TRBJ2-7; 7 bases line up with TRBD2. CDR3: CASSLVRGSYEQYF. Written as DNA, the CDR3 is TGTGCCAGCAGCTTAGTGCGGGGGTCCTACGAGCAGTACTTC.